One and the same sample provided the 32 T cell receptor beta chains below, sequenced in a study of blood T cell repertoires in COVID-19. The assay was immunoSEQ multiplex PCR, and TCRdb's table has in-frame clones only and misses some. The sample records 250,000 or so clones, approximately 87% being singletons. The sequenced sample consisted of peripheral blood. The source is a man in his 60s with acute or convalescent COVID-19.

V is TRBV6-2 or TRBV6-3 and J is TRBJ1-5; D might be TRBD1 (5 bases). The germline V gene has CDR1 MNHEY and CDR2 SVGEGT. Trimming removed 3 bases at V and 6 bases at J, with 18 bases between. This CDR3 is 16 amino acids long. CDR3 loop: CASSYGKSGHGQPQHF. CDR3 DNA: TGTGCCAGCAGTTATGGGAAGTCAGGGCATGGTCAGCCCCAGCATTTT.

The chain employs TRBV5-4 and TRBJ2-7, with 8 bases matching TRBD1. There are 15 residues in the CDR3. Unmatched junction bases numbered 8, after V lost 4 bases and J lost 2 bases. Germline V gene data show CDR1 as SGHNT and CDR2 as YYREEE (reference sequence). The CDR3, as DNA: TGTGCCAGCAGCCAAAGGACAGGGAGGACCTACGAGCAGTACTTC. It codes for CASSQRTGRTYEQYF.

This chain links TRBV4-1 with TRBJ2-7; 12 bases map to TRBD2. The CDR3 has 16 amino acids. Losses at the gene ends were 4 bases for V and 2 bases for J; bases not matched to a gene: 6. CDR1 and CDR2 (germline): MGHRA, YSYEKL. CDR3 bases: TGCGCCAGCAGCCCCGGGACTAGCGGGCCCCCCTACGAGCAGTACTTC. Protein sequence: CASSPGTSGPPYEQYF.

In this sample, this clone turned up once. This chain uses TRBV6-1 with TRBJ1-4, with D uncertain. This CDR3 is 16 amino acids long. Germline-derived CDR1 and CDR2 are MNHNS and SASEGT. V was shortened by 1 base and J by 3 bases, with 12 bases between the two germline ends. The CDR3 bases are TGTGCCAGCAGTGAAGTTGGCCGGGGATCTAATGAAAAACTGTTTTTT. Its protein is CASSEVGRGSNEKLFF.

This sequence joins TRBV7-2 and TRBJ1-2, with TRBD1 matching over 10 bases. This CDR3 contains 14 residues. The V segment lost 5 bases and the J segment 4 bases; nucleotides outside the gene matches: 4. Germline CDR1 and CDR2: SGHTA and FQGNSA. The CDR3: CASSLRDRGYGYTF. DNA of the CDR3: TGTGCCAGCAGCCTCCGGGACAGGGGCTATGGCTACACCTTC.

This clone has a single count. V is TRBV11-3 and J is TRBJ1-2; possible D gene TRBD1, 5 bases. Looked up from germline, CDR1 is SGHNT and CDR2 is YENEEA. With 6 bases removed from V and 4 bases from J, the gap between germline ends came to 24 bases. This CDR3 has 17 amino acids. This CDR3 reads CASSHIRDRGWTYGYTF. In nucleotides, the CDR3 is TGTGCCAGCAGTCACATCCGTGATAGGGGATGGACCTATGGCTACACCTTC.

The CDR3 is CASSPLPGLGWDEQFF. CDR3 sequence (DNA): TGTGCCAGCAGCCCGCTACCGGGACTCGGGTGGGATGAGCAGTTCTTC. V gene TRBV7-3 combines with J gene TRBJ2-1; tentative D call: TRBD2 (6 bases). The CDR3 consists of 16 residues. Germline lookup yields CDR1 SGHTA and CDR2 FQGTGA. The V end was cut by 5 bases, the J end by 8 bases, with 22 bases between.

This chain uses TRBV27 with TRBJ2-7; TRBD2 aligns across 9 bases. V trimming: 6 bases; J trimming: 2 bases; junction bases outside the gene matches: 5. The CDR3 runs 14 residues. Germline V gene data show CDR1 as MNHEY and CDR2 as SMNVEV (reference sequence). CDR3: CASRSSGGTYEQYF. In nucleotides, the CDR3 is TGTGCCAGCAGATCCAGCGGGGGGACCTACGAGCAGTACTTC.

This clone came up a few times. The chain joins TRBV4-2 to TRBJ1-1; 7 bases map to TRBD1. Germline-derived CDR1 and CDR2 are LGHNA and YNFKEQ. Losses at the gene ends were 0 bases for V and 5 bases for J; bases not matched to a gene: 6. This CDR3 contains 15 residues. DNA of the CDR3: TGTGCCAGCAGCCAAGAGGTGCAGGGGGAGACTGAAGCTTTCTTT. Protein: CASSQEVQGETEAFF.

This chain connects TRBV28 to TRBJ2-1; tentatively, D is TRBD2 (6 bases). Per the germline V gene, CDR1 is MDHEN and CDR2 is SYDVKM. The CDR3 is made up of 17 amino acids. V was cut by 3 bases and J by 3 bases, with 18 bases left in between. CDR3 coding DNA: TGTGCCAGCAGTTTCCCGGGGGTACTAGGAATCTACAATGAGCAGTTCTTC. It codes for CASSFPGVLGIYNEQFF.

CDR3 coding DNA: TGTGCCAGCAGCAATAGGGGGGAAGCTTTCTTT. Translation gives CASSNRGEAFF. This chain connects TRBV7-6 to TRBJ1-1, with D perhaps matching TRBD1 (6 bases). Trimming pared 5 bases from V and 8 bases from J, leaving 9 bases between. In germline, CDR1 is SGHVS, CDR2 FNYEAQ. The CDR3 consists of 11 residues.

The J gene is TRBJ2-7, the V gene TRBV28; the D is unclear. Germline CDR1 MDHEN, CDR2 SYDVKM. The germline V and J ends were trimmed by 2 bases and 1 base, with 6 bases remaining between them. The CDR3 loop spans 13 amino acids. CDR3: CASSLRLSYEQYF. The CDR3 bases are TGTGCCAGCAGTTTACGTCTTTCCTACGAGCAGTACTTC.

The chain combines TRBV6-6 with TRBJ1-1; 11 bases fit TRBD1. CDR1 MNHNY and CDR2 SVGAGI come from the germline V gene (reference sequence). J was trimmed by 4 bases and V by 6 bases; bases with no gene match: 1. The CDR3 has 13 residues. The CDR3 bases are TGTGCCAGCAGAGGACAGGGGGCCACTGAAGCTTTCTTT. Translation gives CASRGQGATEAFF.

This clone was seen once. This sequence joins TRBV3-1 (or the pseudogene TRBV3-2) and TRBJ2-4; 7 bases align to TRBD1. Unmatched junction bases numbered 8, after V lost 2 bases and J lost 4 bases. Germline V gene lookup returns CDR1 LGHDT and CDR2 YNNKEL (reference sequence). This CDR3 comprises 16 residues. The CDR3 DNA is TGTGCCAGCAGCCAACTGATGGACAGGAGTAAAAACATTCAGTACTTC. Protein: CASSQLMDRSKNIQYF.

The chain is built from TRBV5-4 and TRBJ2-3, with 8 bases matching TRBD2. V lost 3 bases and J lost 1; bases outside the gene matches: 10. The CDR3 loop spans 17 amino acids. Germline loops: CDR1 SGHNT, CDR2 YYREEE (reference sequence). CDR3 protein: CASSSPFSGIGTDTQYF. The CDR3 DNA follows: TGTGCCAGCAGCTCCCCCTTTAGCGGGATAGGCACAGATACGCAGTATTTT.

The chain carries TRBV7-2 and TRBJ2-7, with D perhaps TRBD2 (6 bases). This CDR3 region has 15 residues. Germline CDR1 is SGHTA and CDR2 is FQGNSA. V was clipped by 5 bases and J by 0 bases, with 14 bases between them. CDR3 sequence reads: CASSPGTVSSYEQYF. The CDR3 DNA reads as TGTGCCAGCAGCCCCGGGACTGTCAGCTCCTACGAGCAGTACTTC.

This clone was observed a handful of times. The chain has TRBV2 and TRBJ2-7; D call uncertain. This CDR3 region has 11 residues. Germline V gene data show CDR1 as SNHLY and CDR2 as FYNNEI. The V end lost 4 bases, the J end lost 6 bases, and 7 bases lay between the germline ends. The CDR3 here is CASSVSREQYF. CDR3 sequence (DNA): TGTGCCAGCAGTGTATCTCGCGAGCAGTACTTC.

The chain links TRBV30 to TRBJ2-7; 7 bases map to TRBD2. Germline CDR1 GTSNPN, CDR2 SVGIG (reference sequence). V shed 4 bases and J 0 bases; nucleotides not matched to a gene: 15. The CDR3 has 17 residues. The CDR3 reads CAWTASGRELHSYEQYF. The CDR3 DNA sequence: TGTGCCTGGACGGCCAGTGGGCGGGAGCTACACTCCTACGAGCAGTACTTC. Combining the CDR3 with reference TRBV30 and TRBJ2-7 gives the whole variable domain SQTIHQWPATLVQPVGSPLSLECTVEGTSNPNLYWYRQAAGRGLQLLFYSVGIGQISSEVPQNLSASRPQDRQFILSSKKLLLSDSGFYLCAWTASGRELHSYEQYFGPGTRLTVT.

The chain links TRBV28 to TRBJ2-1; 12 positions match TRBD2. The CDR3 sequence is 15 residues long. V trimming: 5 bases; J trimming: 8 bases; junction bases outside the gene matches: 7. Germline assignment: CDR1 MDHEN and CDR2 SYDVKM. The CDR3 protein is CASSLLAGGPYEQFF. The DNA of the CDR3 is TGTGCCAGCAGTCTCCTAGCGGGAGGGCCCTATGAGCAGTTCTTC.

V usage is TRBV7-2 and J usage is TRBJ1-3, with TRBD1 identical over 7 bases. CDR1 SGHTA and CDR2 FQGNSA come from the germline V gene. The CDR3 consists of 15 residues. V dropped 5 bases and J dropped 4; count of bases not matched to a gene: 8. The CDR3 DNA follows: TGTGCCAGCAGCCCTGAGGGGGCGCTAGGAAACACCATATATTTT. Translating gives CASSPEGALGNTIYF.

CDR3 sequence reads: CASSLAGVQETQYF. The CDR3 DNA reads TGTGCCAGCAGCTTGGCAGGCGTCCAAGAGACCCAGTACTTC. This chain uses TRBV5-8 with TRBJ2-5; D not resolved. This CDR3 has 14 amino acids. V gave up 0 bases and J gave up 1 base, with 7 bases separating them. The germline V gene has CDR1 SGHTS and CDR2 YDEGEE.

The chain has TRBV7-2 and TRBJ2-3, with D perhaps TRBD1 (5 bases). The germline V gene encodes CDR1 SGHTA and CDR2 FQGNSA. CDR3 length equals 15 residues. V lost 5 bases and J 0 bases, leaving 12 bases between the germline ends. CDR3 nucleotides: TGTGCCAGCAGCCCTCAGGGTGCTAGCACAGATACGCAGTATTTT. Its translation: CASSPQGASTDTQYF.

This clone was detected once. The chain couples TRBV11-2 to TRBJ1-1; 9 bases are shared with TRBD1. CDR3 length equals 15 residues. Germline V gene data show CDR1 as SGHAT and CDR2 as FQNNGV. The ends lost 5 bases at V and 5 bases at J; junction bases unmatched: 9. In DNA form, the CDR3 reads TGTGCCAGCAGCCCATGGACAGGGGAATATACTGAAGCTTTCTTT. Protein sequence: CASSPWTGEYTEAFF. Combining the CDR3 with reference TRBV11-2 and TRBJ1-1 gives the whole variable domain EAGVAQSPRYKIIEKRQSVAFWCNPISGHATLYWYQQILGQGPKLLIQFQNNGVVDDSQLPKDRFSAERLKGVDSTLKIQPAKLEDSAVYLCASSPWTGEYTEAFFGQGTRLTVV.

The V and J genes are TRBV28 and TRBJ2-3; TRBD2 aligns across 12 bases. The germline gives CDR1 MDHEN, CDR2 SYDVKM. This CDR3 region has 16 residues. The trim removed 5 bases at V and 3 bases at J, leaving 6 bases unmatched. Here the CDR3 DNA reads TGTGCCAGCAGTGAGCAACTAGCGGGAGGAACAGATACGCAGTATTTT. Its translation is CASSEQLAGGTDTQYF.

V is TRBV7-8 and J is TRBJ1-2, with 12 bases fitting TRBD1. The CDR3 contains 17 residues. Trimming removed 2 bases from V and 1 base from J; junction bases left unmatched: 5. From germline, CDR1 is SGHVS and CDR2 FQNEAQ. The CDR3 here is CASSLIGTGGLNYGYTF. CDR3 bases: TGTGCCAGCAGCTTAATAGGGACAGGGGGCCTTAACTATGGCTACACCTTC. Combining the CDR3 with reference TRBV7-8 and TRBJ1-2 gives the whole variable domain GAGVSQSPRYKVAKRGQDVALRCDPISGHVSLFWYQQALGQGPEFLTYFQNEAQLDKSGLPSDRFFAERPEGSVSTLKIQRTQQEDSAVYLCASSLIGTGGLNYGYTFGSGTRLTVV.

The rearrangement joins TRBV28 to TRBJ1-1, with D unresolved. Trimming left V 5 bases short and J 6 bases short, with 10 bases between. Looked up from germline, CDR1 is MDHEN and CDR2 is SYDVKM. This CDR3 region has 12 residues. The CDR3 reads CASSSGLPEAFF. The CDR3 nucleotides read TGTGCCAGCAGTAGTGGCTTACCTGAAGCTTTCTTT.

The chain employs TRBV4-2 and TRBJ2-3; perhaps TRBD2 as D (5 bases). Per germline, CDR1 LGHNA and CDR2 YNFKEQ. This CDR3 has 14 residues. Trimming shortened V by 0 bases and J by 4 bases, and 8 bases separated the two germline ends. CDR3 nucleotide sequence: TGTGCCAGCAGCCAAGATTGGGGAGCAGATACGCAGTATTTT. Encoded protein: CASSQDWGADTQYF.

This clone was counted between two and nine times. V usage is TRBV6-1 and J usage is TRBJ1-5; 9 positions match TRBD1. Germline CDR1 MNHNS, CDR2 SASEGT. The V gene end was trimmed by 1 base and the J gene end by 6 bases; junction bases not matched to a gene: 4. The CDR3 extends over 15 amino acids. CDR3 loop: CASSEGGTGLQPQHF. Written as DNA, the CDR3 is TGTGCCAGCAGTGAAGGCGGGACAGGGCTTCAGCCCCAGCATTTT.

The rearrangement joins TRBV27 to TRBJ2-3; 13 bases are a match to TRBD2. Germline V CDR1 and CDR2: MNHEY, SMNVEV (reference sequence). V lost 4 bases to trimming and J lost 5 bases; unmatched junction nucleotides: 15. The CDR3 loop spans 19 amino acids. CDR3 sequence: CASSSYYTGTSGIQDTQYF. As DNA, the CDR3 is TGTGCCAGCAGTTCGTATTATACCGGGACTAGCGGGATCCAAGATACGCAGTATTTT.

The chain joins TRBV6-5 to TRBJ1-4; D call uncertain. Trimming stripped 6 bases from V and 0 bases from J, with 11 bases between. The germline CDR1 and CDR2 sequences are MNHEY and SVGAGI. The CDR3 runs to 15 residues. DNA for the CDR3: TGTGCCAGCAGCGGAGTTGGAGCAACTAATGAAAAACTGTTTTTT. Translation: CASSGVGATNEKLFF.

The chain links TRBV19 to TRBJ2-4; TRBD2 might be the D (5 bases). The germline V and J ends were trimmed by 3 bases and 0 bases, with 24 bases remaining between them. The CDR3 has 20 amino acids. Germline CDR1 LNHDA, CDR2 SQIVND (reference sequence). This chain's CDR3 is CASSIFGNRIHDLAKNIQYF. CDR3 in DNA: TGTGCCAGTAGTATTTTCGGGAACCGGATTCATGACCTAGCCAAAAACATTCAGTACTTC.

The CDR3, as DNA: TGTGCCAGCAGCTTTCCGGGACTAGCGGGAGTCAATGAGCAGTTCTTC. As protein: CASSFPGLAGVNEQFF. The chain is built from TRBV7-3 and TRBJ2-1; TRBD2 matches 14 bases. Trimming took 3 bases from V and 6 from J; bases not matched to a gene: 4. There are 16 residues in the CDR3. Germline V gives CDR1 SGHTA, CDR2 FQGTGA.